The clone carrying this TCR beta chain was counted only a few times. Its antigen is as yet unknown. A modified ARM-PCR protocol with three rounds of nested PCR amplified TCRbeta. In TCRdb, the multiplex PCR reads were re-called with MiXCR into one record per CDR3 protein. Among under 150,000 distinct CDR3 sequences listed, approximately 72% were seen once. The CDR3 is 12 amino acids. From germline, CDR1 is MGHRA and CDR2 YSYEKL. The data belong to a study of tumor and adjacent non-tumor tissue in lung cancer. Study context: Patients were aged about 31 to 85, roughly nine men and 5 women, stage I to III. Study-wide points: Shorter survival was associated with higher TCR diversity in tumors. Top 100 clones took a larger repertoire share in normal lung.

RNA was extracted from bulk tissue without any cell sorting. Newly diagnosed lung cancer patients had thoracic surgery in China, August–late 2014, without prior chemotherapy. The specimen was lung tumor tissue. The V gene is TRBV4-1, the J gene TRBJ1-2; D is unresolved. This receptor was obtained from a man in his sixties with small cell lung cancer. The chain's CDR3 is CRLLCWAGGYTF. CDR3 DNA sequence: TGCAGGCTGCTCTGCTGGGCGGGTGGCTACACCTTC.